These T cell receptor beta chains were read from a single sample in a study of blood T cell repertoires in COVID-19. Data came from immunoSEQ multiplex PCR; TCRdb stores just in-frame clones and leaves some out. Altogether approximately 220,000 clones are present, around 92% being singletons, with the ten largest covering 3.5% to 4.5%. The sequencing sample was made of PBMCs or T cells enriched from blood (not recorded which). These receptors were obtained from a young woman with acute COVID-19. The CDR3 runs from the conserved cysteine through the conserved F or W. D genes are given only for firm matches. Expanded clones are given a class, and other clones once, few, many or no size at all.

cdr3_aa cdr3_nt j_call clone_size v_call d_call
CASSLQGAVSDEQYF TGTGCCAGCAGCTTACAGGGGGCAGTTTCCGACGAGCAGTACTTC TRBJ2-7 - TRBV7-8 TRBD1
CAWSGTVYNSPLHF TGTGCCTGGAGCGGGACAGTTTATAATTCACCCCTCCACTTT TRBJ1-6 - TRBV30 TRBD1
CASSPGTGYGNTIYF TGCGCCAGCAGCCCCGGGACAGGGTACGGAAACACCATATATTTT TRBJ1-3 - TRBV5-1 TRBD1
CASSPERGQYF TGTGCCAGCTCACCAGAAAGGGGTCAGTACTTC TRBJ2-7 - TRBV18 -
CASSPTGNEKLFF TGTGCCAGCAGCCCGACAGGGAATGAAAAACTGTTTTTT TRBJ1-4 once TRBV3-1/TRBV3-2 TRBD1
CASSVGADNQPQHF TGTGCCAGCAGCGTAGGGGCAGACAATCAGCCCCAGCATTTT TRBJ1-5 - TRBV9 -
CASSPRGLVNTEAFF TGTGCCAGCAGCCCGAGGGGGCTTGTGAACACTGAAGCTTTCTTT TRBJ1-1 - TRBV9 TRBD1
CASSGGQGTGNTIYF TGCGCCAGCAGCGGGGGACAGGGGACGGGAAACACCATATATTTT TRBJ1-3 - TRBV5-1 TRBD1
CASSVHVSSGNTIYF TGTGCCAGCAGCGTACACGTCAGCTCTGGAAACACCATATATTTT TRBJ1-3 - TRBV9 -
CASSLAASSRGDEAFF TGTGCCAGCAGCTTAGCGGCTTCGAGCAGGGGGGATGAAGCTTTCTTT TRBJ1-1 once TRBV7-9 TRBD1
CASSWGREVDTEAFF TGTGCCAGTAGTTGGGGGAGGGAGGTAGACACTGAAGCTTTCTTT TRBJ1-1 - TRBV19 -
CASSPHVGTEAFF TGTGCCAGCAGCCCCCATGTCGGGACTGAAGCTTTCTTT TRBJ1-1 - TRBV4-2 -
CASSRADISPQHF TGTGCCAGCAGCAGGGCAGACATCAGCCCCCAGCATTTT TRBJ1-5 - TRBV7-9 -
CASSFFGTGSLGTQYF TGTGCCAGCAGTTTTTTCGGGACAGGGAGCTTAGGGACGCAGTATTTT TRBJ2-3 - TRBV28 TRBD1
CASSASGTAGSQYF TGTGCCAGCAGCGCTTCCGGGACAGCTGGATCCCAGTACTTC TRBJ2-5 - TRBV9 TRBD1
CASSYGGGAYEQYF TGTGCCAGCAGTTATGGCGGGGGGGCCTACGAGCAGTACTTC TRBJ2-7 - TRBV6-5 TRBD2
CASSSSLNTEAFF TGTGCCAGCAGCTCGTCCTTGAACACTGAAGCTTTCTTT TRBJ1-1 - TRBV12-3/TRBV12-4 -
CASSGSGGRGTEAFF TGTGCCAGCAGTGGGTCGGGGGGGCGCGGCACTGAAGCTTTCTTT TRBJ1-1 once TRBV6-2/TRBV6-3 -
CATRAAGGTEAFF TGTGCCACCAGAGCCGCAGGGGGCACTGAAGCTTTCTTT TRBJ1-1 - TRBV24-1 TRBD1
CASSLAGVSSTDTQYF TGCGCCAGCAGCTTGGCTGGAGTATCTAGCACAGATACGCAGTATTTT TRBJ2-3 - TRBV5-1 -
CASSPETGGWGNEKLFF TGTGCCAGCAGCCCCGAGACAGGAGGTTGGGGTAATGAAAAACTGTTTTTT TRBJ1-4 - TRBV5-4 -
CASSLVGGRDEQYF TGCGCCAGCAGCTTGGTGGGGGGTCGAGACGAGCAGTACTTC TRBJ2-7 - TRBV5-1 -
CASSFSALGGGYTF TGTGCCAGCAGCTTCTCGGCATTAGGGGGTGGCTACACCTTC TRBJ1-2 few TRBV28 -